Listed here is a single TCR beta chain. Its antigen remains unknown. This record comes from a study of T-cell reconstitution after alpha-beta-depleted transplantation in children. Findings and caveats of the study: Diversity of TCRbeta at day 60 was high in some patients, arising from surviving recipient T cells and thymic progenitors.

During its preparation, the TCRbeta library received unique molecular identifiers. TCRdb reprocessed the PCR reads via MiXCR and lists one record per CDR3 protein. The sample contains hundreds of thousands of distinct CDR3 sequences, approximately 12% of which appear only once. The starting material was PBMCs, mostly from graft donor cells, obtained 360 days after TCRalphabeta/CD19-depleted stem cell transplant. The receptor was isolated from a male patient younger than 18 who had a stem cell transplant for acute myeloid leukemia, so the T cells may come from the graft donor.

In DNA form, the CDR3 reads TGCAGCGTTGACAGGTCCACCGGGGAGCTGTTTTTT. Translating it yields CSVDRSTGELFF. The gene calls are TRBV29-1 and TRBJ2-2, with D hard to call. Per the germline V gene, CDR1 is SQVTM and CDR2 is ANQGSEA. The CDR3 spans 12 residues. The V end was cut by 3 bases, the J end by 4 bases, with 6 bases between.